The source of this T cell receptor (beta chain) is a study of T cells in Graves' hyperthyroidism and ophthalmopathy. General study points: Clonotypes that were expanded in thyroid above 0.001 mostly appeared in blood too. Ophthalmopathy onset followed model prediction by a median around 6.6 months.

A patient was excluded if there was uncontrolled infection, other autoimmune disease, pregnancy or lactation. This CDR3 region has 14 residues. Germline lookup yields CDR1 ENHRY and CDR2 SYGVKD. Comments on this clonotype: The antigen is unknown. A junction end diverges from the germline sequence, so it may reflect a read error.

The investigators amplified TCR beta CDR3 regions from RNA transcripts. The TCR CDR3 first-round RT-PCR relied on the HTBI primer set. MiXCR, run by TCRdb on the multiplex PCR reads, gives a single entry per CDR3 protein. The sample carries about 700,000 distinct CDR3 sequences, over 40% recorded once. The source material was peripheral blood or thyroid tissue (not recorded which). This TCR was recovered from an adult man with Graves' disease, either hyperthyroidism or ophthalmopathy (not recorded which). The V gene is TRBV10-3, the J gene TRBJ2-5; possible D gene TRBD1, 6 bases. This chain's CDR3 is CASSYGTAGVTQYF. CDR3 bases: TGTGCCAGCAGTTACGGTACAGCAGGGGTGACCCAGTACTTC.